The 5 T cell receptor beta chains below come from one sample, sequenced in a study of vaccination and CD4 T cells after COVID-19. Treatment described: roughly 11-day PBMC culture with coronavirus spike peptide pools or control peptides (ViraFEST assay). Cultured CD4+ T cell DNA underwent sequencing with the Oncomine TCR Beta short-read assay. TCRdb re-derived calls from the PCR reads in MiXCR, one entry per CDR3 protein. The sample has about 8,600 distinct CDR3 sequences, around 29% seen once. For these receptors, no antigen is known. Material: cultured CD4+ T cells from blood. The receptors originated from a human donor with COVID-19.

CDR3 loop: CASSLGDRDAYEQYF. Written as DNA, the CDR3 is TGCGCCAGCAGCTTGGGGGACAGGGACGCCTACGAGCAGTACTTC. The V call is TRBV5-1, the J call TRBJ2-7, with 9 bases identical to TRBD1. The CDR3 spans 15 residues. CDR1 and CDR2 (germline): SGHRS, YFSETQ. J lost 2 bases, V lost 0 bases, and 3 bases had no gene match.

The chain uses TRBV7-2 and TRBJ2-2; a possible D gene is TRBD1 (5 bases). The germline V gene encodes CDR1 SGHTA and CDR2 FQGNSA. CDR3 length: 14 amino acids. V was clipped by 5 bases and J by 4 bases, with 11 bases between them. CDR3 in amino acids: CASSTSRVTGELFF. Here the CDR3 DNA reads TGTGCCAGCAGCACCAGCAGGGTCACCGGGGAGCTGTTTTTT. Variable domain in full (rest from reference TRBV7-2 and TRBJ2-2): GAGVSQSPSNKVTEKGKDVELRCDPISGHTALYWYRQSLGQGLEFLIYFQGNSAPDKSGLPSDRFSAERTGGSVSTLTIQRTQQEDSAVYLCASSTSRVTGELFFGEGSRLTVL.

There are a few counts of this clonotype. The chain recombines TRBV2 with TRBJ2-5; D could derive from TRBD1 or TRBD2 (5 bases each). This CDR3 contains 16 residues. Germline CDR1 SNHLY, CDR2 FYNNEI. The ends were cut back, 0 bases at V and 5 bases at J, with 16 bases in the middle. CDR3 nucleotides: TGTGCCAGCAGTGAAGCACGGGACCCCGGGATTGAGACCCAGTACTTC. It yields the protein CASSEARDPGIETQYF. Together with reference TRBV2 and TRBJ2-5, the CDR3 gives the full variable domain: EPEVTQTPSHQVTQMGQEVILRCVPISNHLYFYWYRQILGQKVEFLVSFYNNEISEKSEIFDDQFSVERPDGSNFTLKIRSTKLEDSAMYFCASSEARDPGIETQYFGPGTRLLVL.

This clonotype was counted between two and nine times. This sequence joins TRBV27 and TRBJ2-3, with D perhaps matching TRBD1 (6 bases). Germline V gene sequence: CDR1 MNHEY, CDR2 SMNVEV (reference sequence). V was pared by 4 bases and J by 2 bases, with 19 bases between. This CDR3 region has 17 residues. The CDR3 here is CASSSLGWGPITDTQYF. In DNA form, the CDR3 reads TGTGCCAGCAGTTCCCTGGGGTGGGGGCCGATCACAGATACGCAGTATTTT.

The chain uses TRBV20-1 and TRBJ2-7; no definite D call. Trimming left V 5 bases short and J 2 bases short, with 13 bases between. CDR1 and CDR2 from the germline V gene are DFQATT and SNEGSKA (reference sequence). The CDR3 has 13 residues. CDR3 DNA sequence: TGCAGTGCTCCGGACGGAGCTACCTACGAGCAGTACTTC. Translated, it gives CSAPDGATYEQYF.